The clone carrying this TCR beta chain has only a few counts. The antigen remains undetermined. Each CDR3 protein is one row after TCRdb ran MiXCR on the 5' RACE reads. The repertoire holds approximately 39,000 distinct CDR3 sequences, less than 6% seen once, with around 10% in the top ten. Sample time point: sample taken at primary tumor resection. The study sequenced unsorted whole RNA from tumor, nontumor lung or frozen PBMC. The source of the sample is a study of spatial heterogeneity in lung cancer. Overall study findings and caveats: Blood showed ubiquitous tumor TCRs more often at resection than at routine follow-up.

This receptor was taken from a male donor with early-stage non-small cell lung cancer. The sample in question was PBMCs, obtained at surgery.

For the CDR3, the DNA is TGTGCCAGCAGCTTAAATCTAGCGGCAGCTCCGTTCTTC. It encodes CASSLNLAAAPFF. The rearrangement joins TRBV7-2 to TRBJ2-1, with 7 bases fitting TRBD2. The junction had 10 bases not matched to a gene; V was cut back by 2 bases and J by 15 bases. Germline loops: CDR1 SGHTA, CDR2 FQGNSA. The CDR3 consists of 13 residues.